This TCR beta chain was found in a study of metastatic and nonmetastatic thyroid tumors. Study-wide background: Repertoire comparisons spanned blood and tumor or nodule tissue from malignant and benign thyroid patients.

Thyroid surgery had not been preceded by any treatment in any patient. Under the authors' procedure: To classify distant metastasis in papillary thyroid cancer, a model was built from CDR3 differences across clinicopathological groups. TCRdb re-analyzed the PCR reads through MiXCR. Clone size and V and J calls follow TCRdb, not the original study. Of 20,000 to 30,000 clones listed, over 10% are singletons. Findings and limits, study-wide: In blood and tumor, TCR beta diversity was reportedly significantly higher in malignant thyroid tumors than in benign nodules.

There are many counts of this clone. The antigen is undetermined. This CDR3 has 14 amino acids. Germline CDR1 reads SNHLY; CDR2 reads FYNNEI. Trimming removed 1 base at V and 3 bases at J, with 7 bases between. The clonotype originates from a female donor with papillary thyroid cancer or a benign thyroid nodule (not recorded which). Some clones in this sample may be carry-over from other donors' samples. The chain is built from TRBV2 and TRBJ1-5; the D is unclear. Sequencing used blood. The CDR3 protein is CASSEGGDNQPQHF. The CDR3 nucleotides read TGTGCCAGCAGTGAAGGGGGAGACAATCAGCCCCAGCATTTT. Based on the CDR3 plus reference TRBV2 and TRBJ1-5, the full variable domain is EPEVTQTPSHQVTQMGQEVILRCVPISNHLYFYWYRQILGQKVEFLVSFYNNEISEKSEIFDDQFSVERPDGSNFTLKIRSTKLEDSAMYFCASSEGGDNQPQHFGDGTRLSIL.